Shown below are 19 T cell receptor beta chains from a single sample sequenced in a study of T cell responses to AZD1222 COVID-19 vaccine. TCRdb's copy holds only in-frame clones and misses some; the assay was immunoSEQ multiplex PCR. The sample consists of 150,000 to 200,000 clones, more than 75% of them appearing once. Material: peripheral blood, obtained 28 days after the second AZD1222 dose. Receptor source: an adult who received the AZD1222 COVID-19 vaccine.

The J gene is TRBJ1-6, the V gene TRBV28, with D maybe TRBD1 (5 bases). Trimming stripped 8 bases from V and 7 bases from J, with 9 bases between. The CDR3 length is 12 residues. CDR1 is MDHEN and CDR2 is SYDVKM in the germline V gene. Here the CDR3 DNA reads TGTGCCAGCCGGGACGGAAATTCACCCCTCCACTTT. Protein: CASRDGNSPLHF.

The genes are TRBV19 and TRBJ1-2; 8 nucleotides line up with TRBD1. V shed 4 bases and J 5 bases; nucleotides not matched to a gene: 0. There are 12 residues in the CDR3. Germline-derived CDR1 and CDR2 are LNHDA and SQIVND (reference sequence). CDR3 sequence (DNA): TGTGCCAGTAGTAGACAGGGGTATGGCTACACCTTC. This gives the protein CASSRQGYGYTF.

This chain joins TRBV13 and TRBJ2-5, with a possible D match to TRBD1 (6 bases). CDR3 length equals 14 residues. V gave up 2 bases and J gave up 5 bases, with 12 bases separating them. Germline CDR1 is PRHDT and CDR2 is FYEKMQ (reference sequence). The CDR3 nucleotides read TGTGCCAGCAGCTTATCTGGGGGCGGCGAGACCCAGTACTTC. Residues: CASSLSGGGETQYF.

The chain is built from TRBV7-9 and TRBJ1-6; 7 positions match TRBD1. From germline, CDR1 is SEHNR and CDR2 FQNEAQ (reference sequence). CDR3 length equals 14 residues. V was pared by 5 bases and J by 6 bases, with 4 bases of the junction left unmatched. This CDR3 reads CASSVRQGNSPLHF. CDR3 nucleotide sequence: TGTGCCAGCAGCGTCAGACAGGGTAATTCACCCCTCCACTTT.

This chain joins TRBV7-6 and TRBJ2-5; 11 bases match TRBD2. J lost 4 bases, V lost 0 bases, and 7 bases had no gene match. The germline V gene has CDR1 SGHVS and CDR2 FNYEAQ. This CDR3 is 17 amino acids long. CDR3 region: CASSLAPGTSGGETQYF. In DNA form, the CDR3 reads TGTGCCAGCAGCTTAGCGCCAGGCACTAGCGGGGGAGAGACCCAGTACTTC. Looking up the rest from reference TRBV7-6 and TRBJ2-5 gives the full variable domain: GAGVSQSPRYKVTKRGQDVALRCDPISGHVSLYWYRQALGQGPEFLTYFNYEAQQDKSGLPNDRFSAERPEGSISTLTIQRTEQRDSAMYRCASSLAPGTSGGETQYFGPGTRLLVL.

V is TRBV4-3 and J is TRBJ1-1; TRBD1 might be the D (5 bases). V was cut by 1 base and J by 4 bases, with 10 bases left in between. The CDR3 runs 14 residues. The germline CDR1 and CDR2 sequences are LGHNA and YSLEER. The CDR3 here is CASSQVQGLTEAFF. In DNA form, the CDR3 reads TGCGCCAGCAGCCAAGTTCAGGGCCTCACTGAAGCTTTCTTT.

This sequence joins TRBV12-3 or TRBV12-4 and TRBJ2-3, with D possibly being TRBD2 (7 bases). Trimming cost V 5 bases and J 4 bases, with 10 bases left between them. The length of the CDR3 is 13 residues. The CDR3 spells CASSPGGADTQYF. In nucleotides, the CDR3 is TGTGCCAGCAGTCCGGGGGGCGCAGATACGCAGTATTTT.

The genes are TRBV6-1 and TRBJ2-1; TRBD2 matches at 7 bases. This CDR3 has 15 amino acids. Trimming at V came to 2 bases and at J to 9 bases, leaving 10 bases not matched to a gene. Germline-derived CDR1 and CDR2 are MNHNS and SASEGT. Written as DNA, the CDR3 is TGTGCCAGCAGTGAACTAGCGGCCCCTAACGGTGAGCAGTTCTTC. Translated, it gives CASSELAAPNGEQFF.

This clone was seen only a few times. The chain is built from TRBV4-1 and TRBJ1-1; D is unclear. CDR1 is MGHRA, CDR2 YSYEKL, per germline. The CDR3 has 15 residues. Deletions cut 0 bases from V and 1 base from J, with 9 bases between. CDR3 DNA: TGCGCCAGCAGCCAAGAGGCGGGCACGAACACTGAAGCTTTCTTT. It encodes CASSQEAGTNTEAFF.

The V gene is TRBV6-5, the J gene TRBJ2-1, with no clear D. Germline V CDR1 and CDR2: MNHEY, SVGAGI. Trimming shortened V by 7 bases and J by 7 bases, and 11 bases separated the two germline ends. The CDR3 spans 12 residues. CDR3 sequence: CASTPGGNEQFF. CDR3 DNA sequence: TGTGCCAGCACCCCGGGTGGGAATGAGCAGTTCTTC.

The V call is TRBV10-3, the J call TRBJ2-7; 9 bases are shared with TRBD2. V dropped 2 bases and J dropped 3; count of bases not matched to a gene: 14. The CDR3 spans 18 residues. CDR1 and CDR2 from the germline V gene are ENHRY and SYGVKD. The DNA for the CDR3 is TGTGCCATCAGTGAGAGGGCTAGCGGGGTGAGAAAGAGCTACGAGCAGTACTTC. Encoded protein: CAISERASGVRKSYEQYF.

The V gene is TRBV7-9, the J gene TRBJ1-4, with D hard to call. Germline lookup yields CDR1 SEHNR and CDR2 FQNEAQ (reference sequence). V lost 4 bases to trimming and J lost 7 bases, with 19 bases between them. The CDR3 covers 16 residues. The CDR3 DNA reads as TGTGCCAGCAGCTCACAAAAACACCGCTCGGGTGAAAAACTGTTTTTT. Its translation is CASSSQKHRSGEKLFF. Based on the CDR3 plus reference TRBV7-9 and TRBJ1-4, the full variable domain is DTGVSQNPRHKITKRGQNVTFRCDPISEHNRLYWYRQTLGQGPEFLTYFQNEAQLEKSRLLSDRFSAERPKGSFSTLEIQRTEQGDSAMYLCASSSQKHRSGEKLFFGSGTQLSVL.

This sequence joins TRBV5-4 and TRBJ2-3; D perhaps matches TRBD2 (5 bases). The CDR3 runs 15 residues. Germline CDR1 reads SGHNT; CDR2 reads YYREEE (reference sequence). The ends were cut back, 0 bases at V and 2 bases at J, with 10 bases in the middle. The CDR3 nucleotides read TGTGCCAGCAGCTTGGGAGGGCCAGACACAGATACGCAGTATTTT. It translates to CASSLGGPDTDTQYF.

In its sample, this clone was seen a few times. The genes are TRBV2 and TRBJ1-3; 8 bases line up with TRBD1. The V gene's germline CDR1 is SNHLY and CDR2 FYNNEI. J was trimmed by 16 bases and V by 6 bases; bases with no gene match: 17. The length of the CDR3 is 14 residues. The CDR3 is CASSFTGTGPFEYF. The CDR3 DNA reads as TGTGCCAGCAGCTTTACTGGGACAGGACCCTTTGAGTATTTT.

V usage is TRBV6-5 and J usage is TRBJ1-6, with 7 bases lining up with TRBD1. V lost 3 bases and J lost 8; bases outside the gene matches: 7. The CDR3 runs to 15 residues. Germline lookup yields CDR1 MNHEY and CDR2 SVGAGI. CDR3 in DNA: TGTGCCAGCAGTTATCGGAGGGGGCAGGATTCACCCCTCCACTTT. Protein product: CASSYRRGQDSPLHF.

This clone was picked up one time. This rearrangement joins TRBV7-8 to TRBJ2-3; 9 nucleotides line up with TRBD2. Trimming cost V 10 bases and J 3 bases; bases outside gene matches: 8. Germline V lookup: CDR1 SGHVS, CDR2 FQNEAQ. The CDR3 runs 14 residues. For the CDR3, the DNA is TGTGCCACGGCGGGGGGGTCCAGTACAGATACGCAGTATTTT. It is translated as CATAGGSSTDTQYF.

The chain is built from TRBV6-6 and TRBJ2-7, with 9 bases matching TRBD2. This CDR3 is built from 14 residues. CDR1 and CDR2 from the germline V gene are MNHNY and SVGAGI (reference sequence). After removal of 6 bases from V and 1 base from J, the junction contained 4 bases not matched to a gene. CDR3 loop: CASRIAGESYEQYF. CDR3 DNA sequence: TGTGCCAGCAGAATAGCGGGGGAGTCCTACGAGCAGTACTTC.

CDR3 region: CASSFKTPRAGNGYTF. CDR3 in DNA: TGTGCCAGCAGCTTCAAGACACCACGTGCTGGAAATGGCTACACCTTC. The chain links TRBV7-9 to TRBJ1-2, with no clear D. Germline CDR1 and CDR2: SEHNR and FQNEAQ (reference sequence). V was pared by 3 bases and J by 6 bases, with 20 bases between. The CDR3 spans 16 residues. The full variable domain, with the rest looked up from reference TRBV7-9 and TRBJ1-2, is DTGVSQNPRHKITKRGQNVTFRCDPISEHNRLYWYRQTLGQGPEFLTYFQNEAQLEKSRLLSDRFSAERPKGSFSTLEIQRTEQGDSAMYLCASSFKTPRAGNGYTFGSGTRLTVV.

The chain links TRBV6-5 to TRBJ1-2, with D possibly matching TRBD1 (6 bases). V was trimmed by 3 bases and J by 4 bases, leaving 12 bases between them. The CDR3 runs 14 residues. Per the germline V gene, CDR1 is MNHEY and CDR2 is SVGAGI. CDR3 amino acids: CASSYVAQGYGYTF. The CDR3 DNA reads TGTGCCAGCAGTTATGTGGCACAGGGCTATGGCTACACCTTC.